This T cell receptor (beta chain) was sequenced during a study of OX40 agonist ivuxolimab in advanced cancers. As for the study in general: Patients were infused with ivuxolimab every 2 weeks at 0.01 to 10 mg/kg. Three individuals attained partial responses, comprising one hepatocellular carcinoma case and two cutaneous melanoma cases. Points from the study as a whole: Averaged across samples, CD8+ T cells carried more expanded clones than CD4+ did.

About this clone: The antigen remains undetermined.

Assay used: immunoSEQ multiplex PCR; TCRdb lists only in-frame clones, some missing. Found here are tens of thousands of clones, about 84% of them singletons; the top ten hold 20% to 30%. The CDR3 runs to 14 residues. Unmatched junction bases numbered 5, after V lost 2 bases and J lost 5 bases. Germline CDR1 SGHDT, CDR2 YYEEEE. Specimen: CD4+ or CD8+ T cells sorted from blood, collected in a trial of the OX40 agonist ivuxolimab. This receptor was identified in an adult with an advanced solid tumor such as melanoma, head and neck, liver or kidney cancer. The chain employs TRBV5-6 and TRBJ1-2; 8 bases line up with TRBD1. This CDR3 reads CASSLPTGEYGYTF. CDR3 DNA: TGTGCCAGCAGCTTACCGACAGGGGAGTATGGCTACACCTTC.